This T cell receptor beta chain stems from a study of T cell responses to AZD1222 COVID-19 vaccine. Study-wide background: Second-dose intervals of approximately 4 or approximately 12 weeks were pooled.

Remarks on this clone: Its cognate antigen is unknown.

The method was immunoSEQ multiplex PCR; TCRdb's version includes in-frame clones alone and lacks a portion of them. The sample lists about 140,000 clones; more than 80% were seen once. Study-wide results and caveats: Clonal diversity was possibly underestimated, and white British individuals and females predominated among donors. Breadth and depth of Spike-specific TCRs rose after two AZD1222 doses.

The receptor comes from an adult in good health. This specimen consisted of peripheral blood, obtained on day 0 of AZD1222 vaccination.

DNA for the CDR3: TGCGCCAGCAGCCAAGTAGGGGTGACAGCCGGCTACACCTTC. It encodes CASSQVGVTAGYTF. This chain connects TRBV4-1 to TRBJ1-2; D perhaps matches TRBD1 (5 bases). Germline CDR1 and CDR2: MGHRA and YSYEKL. V was pared by 1 base and J by 8 bases, with 14 bases between. This CDR3 has 14 amino acids.